This T cell receptor (beta chain) is drawn from a study of blood T cell repertoires in COVID-19. On the study more broadly: Sites across the United States, Italy and Spain contributed samples from acute and convalescent COVID-19.

Original processing methods: Estimation of nucleated cell counts relied on the amplification of reference gene primers. Only in-frame clones appear in the TCRdb table, and some are missing; sequencing was by immunoSEQ multiplex PCR. Clone size and the V and J calls come from that table; the DNA yielded D and trimming. This sample has about 190,000 clones, with about 83% found just once. V gave up 3 bases and J gave up 4 bases, with 11 bases separating them. Looked up from germline, CDR1 is SGHKS and CDR2 is YYEKEE (reference sequence). CDR3 length equals 15 residues. The genes are TRBV5-5 and TRBJ2-6; TRBD2 is a possible D gene (6 bases). The sequence came from a man aged 40-55 years with acute COVID-19. Sequences were obtained from PBMCs or T cells enriched from blood (not recorded which). Here the CDR3 reads CASSSGTSGANVLTF. CDR3 coding DNA: TGTGCCAGCAGCTCAGGGACTTCGGGGGCCAACGTCCTGACTTTC.